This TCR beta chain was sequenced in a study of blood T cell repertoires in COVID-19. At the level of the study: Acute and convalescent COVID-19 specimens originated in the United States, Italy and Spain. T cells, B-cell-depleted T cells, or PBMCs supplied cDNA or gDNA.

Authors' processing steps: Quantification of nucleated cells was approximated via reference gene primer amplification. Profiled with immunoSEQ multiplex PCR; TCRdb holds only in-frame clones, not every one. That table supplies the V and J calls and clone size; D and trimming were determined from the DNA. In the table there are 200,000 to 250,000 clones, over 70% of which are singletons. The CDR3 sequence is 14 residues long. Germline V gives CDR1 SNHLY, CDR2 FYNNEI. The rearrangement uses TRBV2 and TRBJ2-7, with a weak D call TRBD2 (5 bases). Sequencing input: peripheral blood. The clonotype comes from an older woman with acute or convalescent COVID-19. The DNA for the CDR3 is TGTGTCCAGCGCCGGACTTCTGGAGGATACGAGCAGTACTTC. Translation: CVQRRTSGGYEQYF.